This T cell receptor (beta chain) was documented in a study of early stage breast cancer tumors. Data came from immunoSEQ multiplex PCR; TCRdb stores just in-frame clones and leaves some out. Seen here are some 48,000 clones, roughly 83% observed once, and the top ten hold about 1.3%. There are 15 residues in the CDR3. Trimming took 1 base from V and 3 from J, leaving 10 bases between them. Germline assignment: CDR1 SGHTA and CDR2 FQGNSA. Input material: blood. The J gene is TRBJ2-1, the V gene TRBV7-2, with D possibly being TRBD2 (6 bases). The TCR sequence derives from a person aged 50-59 years with breast cancer. The CDR3 DNA reads as TGTGCCAGCAGCTTAGGCGGGGTCTTCTACAATGAGCAGTTCTTC. Protein sequence: CASSLGGVFYNEQFF.